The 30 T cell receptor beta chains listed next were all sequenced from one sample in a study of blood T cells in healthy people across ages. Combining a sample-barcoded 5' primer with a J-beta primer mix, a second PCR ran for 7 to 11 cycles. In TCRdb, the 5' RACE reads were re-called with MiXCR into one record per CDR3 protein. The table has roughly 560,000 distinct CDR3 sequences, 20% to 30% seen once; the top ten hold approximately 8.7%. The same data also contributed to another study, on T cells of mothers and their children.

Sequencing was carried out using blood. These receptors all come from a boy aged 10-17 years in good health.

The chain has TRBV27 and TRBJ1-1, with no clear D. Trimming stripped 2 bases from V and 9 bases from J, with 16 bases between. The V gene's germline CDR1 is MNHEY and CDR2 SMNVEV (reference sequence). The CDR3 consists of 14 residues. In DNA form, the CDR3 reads TGTGCCAGCAGTTTAATCGGCCCCTTCGTTCAAGCTTTCTTT. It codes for CASSLIGPFVQAFF.

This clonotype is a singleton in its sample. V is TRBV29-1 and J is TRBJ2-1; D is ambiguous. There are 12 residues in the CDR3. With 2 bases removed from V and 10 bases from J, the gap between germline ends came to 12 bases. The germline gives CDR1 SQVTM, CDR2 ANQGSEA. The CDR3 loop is CSVEPRVGEQFF. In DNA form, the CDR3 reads TGCAGCGTTGAACCTCGGGTGGGGGAGCAGTTCTTC.

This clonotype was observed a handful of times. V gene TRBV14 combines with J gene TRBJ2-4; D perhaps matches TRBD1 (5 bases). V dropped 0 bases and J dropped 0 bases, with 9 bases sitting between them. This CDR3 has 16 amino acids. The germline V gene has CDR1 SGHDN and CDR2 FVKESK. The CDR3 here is CASSQEDSLAKNIQYF. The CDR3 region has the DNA TGTGCCAGCAGCCAAGAAGACAGCCTAGCCAAAAACATTCAGTACTTC. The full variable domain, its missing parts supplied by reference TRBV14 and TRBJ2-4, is EAGVTQFPSHSVIEKGQTVTLRCDPISGHDNLYWYRRVMGKEIKFLLHFVKESKQDESGMPNNRFLAERTGGTYSTLKVQPAELEDSGVYFCASSQEDSLAKNIQYFGAGTRLSVL.

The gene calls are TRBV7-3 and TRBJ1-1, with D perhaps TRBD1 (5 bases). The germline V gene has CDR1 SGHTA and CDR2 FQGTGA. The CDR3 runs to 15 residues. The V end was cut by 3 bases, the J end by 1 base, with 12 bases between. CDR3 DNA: TGTGCCAGCAGCTTGGGACCCGGGAGGAACACTGAAGCTTTCTTT. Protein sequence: CASSLGPGRNTEAFF.

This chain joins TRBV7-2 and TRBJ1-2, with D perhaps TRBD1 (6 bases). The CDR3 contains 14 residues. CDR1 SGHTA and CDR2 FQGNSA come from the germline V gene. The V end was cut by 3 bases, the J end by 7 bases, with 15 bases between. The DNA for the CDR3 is TGTGCCAGCAGCTTTAGCGGGGGCGCGAGTGGCTACACCTTC. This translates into CASSFSGGASGYTF.

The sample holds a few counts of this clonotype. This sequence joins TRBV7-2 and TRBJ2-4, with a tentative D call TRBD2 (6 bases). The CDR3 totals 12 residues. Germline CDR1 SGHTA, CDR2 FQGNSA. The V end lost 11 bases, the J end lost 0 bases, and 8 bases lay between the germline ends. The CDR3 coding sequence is TGTGCCGTAGCGGAAGCCAAAAACATTCAGTACTTC. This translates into CAVAEAKNIQYF.

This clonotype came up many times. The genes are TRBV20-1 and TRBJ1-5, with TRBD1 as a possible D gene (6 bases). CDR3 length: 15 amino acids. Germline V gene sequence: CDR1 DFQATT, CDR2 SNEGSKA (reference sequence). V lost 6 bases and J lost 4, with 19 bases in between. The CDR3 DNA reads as TGCAGTGCAAAATACGGGAGGGGGGGTAATCAGCCCCAGCATTTT. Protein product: CSAKYGRGGNQPQHF.

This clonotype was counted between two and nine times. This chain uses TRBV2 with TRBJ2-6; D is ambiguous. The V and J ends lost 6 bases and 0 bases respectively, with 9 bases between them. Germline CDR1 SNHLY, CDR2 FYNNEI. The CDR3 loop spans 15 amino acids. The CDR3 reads CASRDDYSGANVLTF. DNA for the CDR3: TGTGCCAGCAGAGACGATTACTCTGGGGCCAACGTCCTGACTTTC.

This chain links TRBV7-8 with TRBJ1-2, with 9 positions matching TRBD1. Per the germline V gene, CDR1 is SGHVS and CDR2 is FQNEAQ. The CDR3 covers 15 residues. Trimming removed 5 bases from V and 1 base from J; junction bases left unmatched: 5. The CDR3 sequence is CASSPGQGINYGYTF. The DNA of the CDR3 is TGTGCCAGCAGCCCGGGACAGGGAATTAACTATGGCTACACCTTC.

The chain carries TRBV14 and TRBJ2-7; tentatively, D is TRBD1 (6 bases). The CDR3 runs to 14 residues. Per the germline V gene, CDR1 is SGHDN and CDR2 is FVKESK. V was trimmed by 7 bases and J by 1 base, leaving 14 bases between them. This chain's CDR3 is CASNDRLGSYEQYF. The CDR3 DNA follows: TGTGCCAGCAACGACAGGTTGGGGTCCTACGAGCAGTACTTC.

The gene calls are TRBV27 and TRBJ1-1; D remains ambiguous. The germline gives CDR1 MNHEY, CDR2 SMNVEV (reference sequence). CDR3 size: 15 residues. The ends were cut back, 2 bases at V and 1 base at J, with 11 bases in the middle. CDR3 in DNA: TGTGCCAGCAGTTTAGATCGGGTGGGGAACACTGAAGCTTTCTTT. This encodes CASSLDRVGNTEAFF.

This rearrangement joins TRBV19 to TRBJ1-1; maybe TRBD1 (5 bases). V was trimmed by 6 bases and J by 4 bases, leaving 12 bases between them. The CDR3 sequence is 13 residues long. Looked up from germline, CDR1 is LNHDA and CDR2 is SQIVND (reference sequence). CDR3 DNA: TGTGCCAGTAGAGACACCGGGGGCACTGAAGCTTTCTTT. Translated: CASRDTGGTEAFF.

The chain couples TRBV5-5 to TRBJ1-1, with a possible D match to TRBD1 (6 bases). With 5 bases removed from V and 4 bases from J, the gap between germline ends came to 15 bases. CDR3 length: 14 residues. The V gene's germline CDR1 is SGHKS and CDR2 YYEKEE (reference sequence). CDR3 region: CASSHDRPGTEAFF. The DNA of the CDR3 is TGTGCCAGCAGTCATGACAGGCCTGGCACTGAAGCTTTCTTT.

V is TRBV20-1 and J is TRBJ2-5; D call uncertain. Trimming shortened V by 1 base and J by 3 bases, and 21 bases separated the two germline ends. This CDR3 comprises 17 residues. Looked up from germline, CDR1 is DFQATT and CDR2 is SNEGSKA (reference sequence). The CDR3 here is CSARVSEGNKLKETQYF. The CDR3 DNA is TGCAGTGCTAGAGTATCCGAAGGGAACAAACTGAAAGAGACCCAGTACTTC.

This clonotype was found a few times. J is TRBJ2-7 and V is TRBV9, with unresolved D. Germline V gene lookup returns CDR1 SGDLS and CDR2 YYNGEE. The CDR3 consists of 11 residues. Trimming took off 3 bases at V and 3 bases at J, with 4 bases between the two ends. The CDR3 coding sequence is TGTGCCAGCAGCGAATTCTACGAGCAGTACTTC. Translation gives CASSEFYEQYF. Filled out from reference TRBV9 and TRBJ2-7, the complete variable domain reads DSGVTQTPKHLITATGQRVTLRCSPRSGDLSVYWYQQSLDQGLQFLIQYYNGEERAKGNILERFSAQQFPDLHSELNLSSLELGDSALYFCASSEFYEQYFGPGTRLTVT.

This CDR3 reads CASSVGTHGETQYF. CDR3 coding DNA: TGTGCCAGCAGCGTCGGGACCCATGGGGAGACCCAGTACTTC. V usage is TRBV9 and J usage is TRBJ2-5; the D gene could be TRBD1 or TRBD2 (5 bases each). Germline V gene data show CDR1 as SGDLS and CDR2 as YYNGEE. V lost 2 bases, J lost 5 bases, and 13 bases lay in between. The CDR3 spans 14 residues.

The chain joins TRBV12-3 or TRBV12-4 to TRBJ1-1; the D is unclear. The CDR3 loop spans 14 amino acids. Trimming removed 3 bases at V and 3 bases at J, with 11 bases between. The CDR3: CASSLSGRDTEAFF. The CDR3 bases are TGTGCCAGCAGTTTGTCCGGGAGGGACACTGAAGCTTTCTTT.

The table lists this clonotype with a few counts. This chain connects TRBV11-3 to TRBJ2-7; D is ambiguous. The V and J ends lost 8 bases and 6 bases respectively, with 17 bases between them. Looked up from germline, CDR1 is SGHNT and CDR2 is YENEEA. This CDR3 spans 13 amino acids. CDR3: CASCNSIRCEQYF. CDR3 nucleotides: TGTGCCAGCTGCAACAGTATCCGCTGCGAGCAGTACTTC.

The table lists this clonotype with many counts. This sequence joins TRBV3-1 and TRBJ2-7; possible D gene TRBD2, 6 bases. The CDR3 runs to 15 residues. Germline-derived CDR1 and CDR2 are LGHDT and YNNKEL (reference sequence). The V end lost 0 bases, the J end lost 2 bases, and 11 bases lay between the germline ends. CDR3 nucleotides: TGTGCCAGCAGCCAAGATTCGGGACTTACCTACGAGCAGTACTTC. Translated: CASSQDSGLTYEQYF.

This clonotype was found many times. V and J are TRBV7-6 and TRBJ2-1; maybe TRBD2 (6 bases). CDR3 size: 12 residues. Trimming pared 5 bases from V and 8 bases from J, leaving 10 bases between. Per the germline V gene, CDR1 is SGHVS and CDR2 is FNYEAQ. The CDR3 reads CASSQRGDEQFF. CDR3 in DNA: TGTGCCAGCAGCCAGCGCGGGGATGAGCAGTTCTTC.

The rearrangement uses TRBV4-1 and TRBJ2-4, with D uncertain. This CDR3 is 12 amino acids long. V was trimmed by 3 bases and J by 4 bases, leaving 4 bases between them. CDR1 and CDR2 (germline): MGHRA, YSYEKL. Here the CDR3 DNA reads TGCGCCAGCAGCCAGCCTAAAAACATTCAGTACTTC. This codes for CASSQPKNIQYF.

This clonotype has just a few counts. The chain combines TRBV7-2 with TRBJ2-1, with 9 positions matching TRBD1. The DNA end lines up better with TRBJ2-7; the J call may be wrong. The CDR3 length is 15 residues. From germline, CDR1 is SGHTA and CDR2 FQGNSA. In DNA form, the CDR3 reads TGTGCCAGCAGCGAACCGGGACAGGGAGCCTACGAGCAGTACTTC. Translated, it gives CASSEPGQGAYEQYF.

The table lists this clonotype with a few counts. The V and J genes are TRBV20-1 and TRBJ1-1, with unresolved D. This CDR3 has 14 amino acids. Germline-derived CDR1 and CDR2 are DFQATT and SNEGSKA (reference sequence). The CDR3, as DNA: TGCAGCGCAGCCGTTCGGGGAGCCAACACTGAAGCTTTCTTT. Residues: CSAAVRGANTEAFF.

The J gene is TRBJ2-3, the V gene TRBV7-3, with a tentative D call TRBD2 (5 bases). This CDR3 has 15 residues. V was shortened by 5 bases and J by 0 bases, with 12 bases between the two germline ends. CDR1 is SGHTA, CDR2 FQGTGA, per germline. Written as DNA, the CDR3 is TGTGCCAGCAGCGCGGGCCTGTTGAGCACAGATACGCAGTATTTT. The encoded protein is CASSAGLLSTDTQYF.

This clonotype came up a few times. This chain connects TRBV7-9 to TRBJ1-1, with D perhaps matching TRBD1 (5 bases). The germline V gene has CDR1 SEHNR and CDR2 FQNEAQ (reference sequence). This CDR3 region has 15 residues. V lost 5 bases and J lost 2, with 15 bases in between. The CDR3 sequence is CASSPAGRDNTEAFF. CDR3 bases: TGTGCCAGCAGCCCGGCGGGCAGGGACAACACTGAAGCTTTCTTT.

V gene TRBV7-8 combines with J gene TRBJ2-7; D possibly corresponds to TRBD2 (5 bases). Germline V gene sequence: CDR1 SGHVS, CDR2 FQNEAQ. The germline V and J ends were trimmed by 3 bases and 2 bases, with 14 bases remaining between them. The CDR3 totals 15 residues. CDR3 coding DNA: TGTGCCAGCAGCTTTAGTCAACGGGGAACCTACGAGCAGTACTTC. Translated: CASSFSQRGTYEQYF.

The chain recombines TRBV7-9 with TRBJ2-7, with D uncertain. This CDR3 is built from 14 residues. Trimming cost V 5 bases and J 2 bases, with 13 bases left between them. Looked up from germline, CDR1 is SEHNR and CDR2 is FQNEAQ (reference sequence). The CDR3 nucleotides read TGTGCCAGCAGCCCCTGGACCCGAACCTACGAGCAGTACTTC. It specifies CASSPWTRTYEQYF.

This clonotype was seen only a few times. The CDR3 coding sequence is TGCGCCAGCAGCCAACGTGGGACAGGGGTCAATCAGCCCCAGCATTTT. Protein: CASSQRGTGVNQPQHF. The chain links TRBV4-1 to TRBJ1-5; 10 bases agree with TRBD1. Trimming at V came to 2 bases and at J to 3 bases, leaving 4 bases not matched to a gene. Germline assignment: CDR1 MGHRA and CDR2 YSYEKL. CDR3 length equals 16 residues.

CDR3 sequence reads: CASSPNARGGNEQYF. The CDR3 bases are TGCGCCAGCAGCCCAAACGCCAGGGGAGGAAACGAGCAGTACTTC. This rearrangement joins TRBV5-1 to TRBJ2-7; D possibly matches TRBD1 or TRBD2 (6 bases each). The V gene lost 4 bases and the J gene lost 5 bases, with 19 bases spanning the gap. Germline lookup yields CDR1 SGHRS and CDR2 YFSETQ. CDR3 size: 15 residues.

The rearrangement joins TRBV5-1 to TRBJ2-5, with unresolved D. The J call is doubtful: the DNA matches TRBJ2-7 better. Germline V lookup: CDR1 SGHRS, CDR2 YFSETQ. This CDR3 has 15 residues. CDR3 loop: CASSPRMVGACEQYF. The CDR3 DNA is TGCGCCAGCTCCCCCCGGATGGTCGGAGCCTGCGAGCAGTACTTC.